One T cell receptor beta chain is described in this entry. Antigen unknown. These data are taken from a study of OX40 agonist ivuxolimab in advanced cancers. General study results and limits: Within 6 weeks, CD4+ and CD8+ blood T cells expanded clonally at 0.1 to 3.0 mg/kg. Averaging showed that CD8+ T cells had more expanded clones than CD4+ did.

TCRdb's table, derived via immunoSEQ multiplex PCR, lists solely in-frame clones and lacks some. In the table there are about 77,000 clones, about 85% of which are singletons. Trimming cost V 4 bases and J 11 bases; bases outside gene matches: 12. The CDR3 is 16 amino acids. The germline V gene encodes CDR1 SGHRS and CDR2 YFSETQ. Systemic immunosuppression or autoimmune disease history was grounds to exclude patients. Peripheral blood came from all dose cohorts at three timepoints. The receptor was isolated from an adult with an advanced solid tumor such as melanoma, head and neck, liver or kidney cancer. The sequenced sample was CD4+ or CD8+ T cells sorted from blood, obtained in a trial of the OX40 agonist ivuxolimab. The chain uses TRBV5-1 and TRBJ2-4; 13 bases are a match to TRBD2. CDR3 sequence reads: CASSPGLAGASRVQYF. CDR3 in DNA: TGCGCCAGCAGCCCTGGACTAGCGGGGGCCTCCCGGGTTCAGTACTTC.